At least ten counts were recorded for the clone carrying this T cell receptor (beta chain). Antigen unknown. J was trimmed by 2 bases and V by 5 bases; bases with no gene match: 7. CDR3 length: 15 amino acids. With no exceptions, donors were healthy Caucasians. This specimen belongs to a study of identical twins. The study's findings and limits: Researchers caution that invariant MAIT and iNKT cells could partly confound zero-insertion analyses. Twin-shared out-of-frame alpha sequences showed excess low generation probability.

One entry per CDR3 protein, called by TCRdb with MiXCR from the 5' RACE reads. Here the sample spans roughly 200,000 distinct CDR3 sequences, 6.5% to 8.5% being singletons. These data were likewise used in another study, on yellow fever vaccine responses in identical twins.

This receptor was taken from a woman younger than 30 in good health. Input material: memory (CD45RO+) T cells sorted from blood. The chain combines TRBV12-3 or TRBV12-4 with TRBJ1-2; TRBD1 matches at 8 bases. The DNA of the CDR3 is TGTGCCAGCAGTCAAAGGAACAGGGGGAACTATGGCTACACCTTC. Encoded protein: CASSQRNRGNYGYTF.